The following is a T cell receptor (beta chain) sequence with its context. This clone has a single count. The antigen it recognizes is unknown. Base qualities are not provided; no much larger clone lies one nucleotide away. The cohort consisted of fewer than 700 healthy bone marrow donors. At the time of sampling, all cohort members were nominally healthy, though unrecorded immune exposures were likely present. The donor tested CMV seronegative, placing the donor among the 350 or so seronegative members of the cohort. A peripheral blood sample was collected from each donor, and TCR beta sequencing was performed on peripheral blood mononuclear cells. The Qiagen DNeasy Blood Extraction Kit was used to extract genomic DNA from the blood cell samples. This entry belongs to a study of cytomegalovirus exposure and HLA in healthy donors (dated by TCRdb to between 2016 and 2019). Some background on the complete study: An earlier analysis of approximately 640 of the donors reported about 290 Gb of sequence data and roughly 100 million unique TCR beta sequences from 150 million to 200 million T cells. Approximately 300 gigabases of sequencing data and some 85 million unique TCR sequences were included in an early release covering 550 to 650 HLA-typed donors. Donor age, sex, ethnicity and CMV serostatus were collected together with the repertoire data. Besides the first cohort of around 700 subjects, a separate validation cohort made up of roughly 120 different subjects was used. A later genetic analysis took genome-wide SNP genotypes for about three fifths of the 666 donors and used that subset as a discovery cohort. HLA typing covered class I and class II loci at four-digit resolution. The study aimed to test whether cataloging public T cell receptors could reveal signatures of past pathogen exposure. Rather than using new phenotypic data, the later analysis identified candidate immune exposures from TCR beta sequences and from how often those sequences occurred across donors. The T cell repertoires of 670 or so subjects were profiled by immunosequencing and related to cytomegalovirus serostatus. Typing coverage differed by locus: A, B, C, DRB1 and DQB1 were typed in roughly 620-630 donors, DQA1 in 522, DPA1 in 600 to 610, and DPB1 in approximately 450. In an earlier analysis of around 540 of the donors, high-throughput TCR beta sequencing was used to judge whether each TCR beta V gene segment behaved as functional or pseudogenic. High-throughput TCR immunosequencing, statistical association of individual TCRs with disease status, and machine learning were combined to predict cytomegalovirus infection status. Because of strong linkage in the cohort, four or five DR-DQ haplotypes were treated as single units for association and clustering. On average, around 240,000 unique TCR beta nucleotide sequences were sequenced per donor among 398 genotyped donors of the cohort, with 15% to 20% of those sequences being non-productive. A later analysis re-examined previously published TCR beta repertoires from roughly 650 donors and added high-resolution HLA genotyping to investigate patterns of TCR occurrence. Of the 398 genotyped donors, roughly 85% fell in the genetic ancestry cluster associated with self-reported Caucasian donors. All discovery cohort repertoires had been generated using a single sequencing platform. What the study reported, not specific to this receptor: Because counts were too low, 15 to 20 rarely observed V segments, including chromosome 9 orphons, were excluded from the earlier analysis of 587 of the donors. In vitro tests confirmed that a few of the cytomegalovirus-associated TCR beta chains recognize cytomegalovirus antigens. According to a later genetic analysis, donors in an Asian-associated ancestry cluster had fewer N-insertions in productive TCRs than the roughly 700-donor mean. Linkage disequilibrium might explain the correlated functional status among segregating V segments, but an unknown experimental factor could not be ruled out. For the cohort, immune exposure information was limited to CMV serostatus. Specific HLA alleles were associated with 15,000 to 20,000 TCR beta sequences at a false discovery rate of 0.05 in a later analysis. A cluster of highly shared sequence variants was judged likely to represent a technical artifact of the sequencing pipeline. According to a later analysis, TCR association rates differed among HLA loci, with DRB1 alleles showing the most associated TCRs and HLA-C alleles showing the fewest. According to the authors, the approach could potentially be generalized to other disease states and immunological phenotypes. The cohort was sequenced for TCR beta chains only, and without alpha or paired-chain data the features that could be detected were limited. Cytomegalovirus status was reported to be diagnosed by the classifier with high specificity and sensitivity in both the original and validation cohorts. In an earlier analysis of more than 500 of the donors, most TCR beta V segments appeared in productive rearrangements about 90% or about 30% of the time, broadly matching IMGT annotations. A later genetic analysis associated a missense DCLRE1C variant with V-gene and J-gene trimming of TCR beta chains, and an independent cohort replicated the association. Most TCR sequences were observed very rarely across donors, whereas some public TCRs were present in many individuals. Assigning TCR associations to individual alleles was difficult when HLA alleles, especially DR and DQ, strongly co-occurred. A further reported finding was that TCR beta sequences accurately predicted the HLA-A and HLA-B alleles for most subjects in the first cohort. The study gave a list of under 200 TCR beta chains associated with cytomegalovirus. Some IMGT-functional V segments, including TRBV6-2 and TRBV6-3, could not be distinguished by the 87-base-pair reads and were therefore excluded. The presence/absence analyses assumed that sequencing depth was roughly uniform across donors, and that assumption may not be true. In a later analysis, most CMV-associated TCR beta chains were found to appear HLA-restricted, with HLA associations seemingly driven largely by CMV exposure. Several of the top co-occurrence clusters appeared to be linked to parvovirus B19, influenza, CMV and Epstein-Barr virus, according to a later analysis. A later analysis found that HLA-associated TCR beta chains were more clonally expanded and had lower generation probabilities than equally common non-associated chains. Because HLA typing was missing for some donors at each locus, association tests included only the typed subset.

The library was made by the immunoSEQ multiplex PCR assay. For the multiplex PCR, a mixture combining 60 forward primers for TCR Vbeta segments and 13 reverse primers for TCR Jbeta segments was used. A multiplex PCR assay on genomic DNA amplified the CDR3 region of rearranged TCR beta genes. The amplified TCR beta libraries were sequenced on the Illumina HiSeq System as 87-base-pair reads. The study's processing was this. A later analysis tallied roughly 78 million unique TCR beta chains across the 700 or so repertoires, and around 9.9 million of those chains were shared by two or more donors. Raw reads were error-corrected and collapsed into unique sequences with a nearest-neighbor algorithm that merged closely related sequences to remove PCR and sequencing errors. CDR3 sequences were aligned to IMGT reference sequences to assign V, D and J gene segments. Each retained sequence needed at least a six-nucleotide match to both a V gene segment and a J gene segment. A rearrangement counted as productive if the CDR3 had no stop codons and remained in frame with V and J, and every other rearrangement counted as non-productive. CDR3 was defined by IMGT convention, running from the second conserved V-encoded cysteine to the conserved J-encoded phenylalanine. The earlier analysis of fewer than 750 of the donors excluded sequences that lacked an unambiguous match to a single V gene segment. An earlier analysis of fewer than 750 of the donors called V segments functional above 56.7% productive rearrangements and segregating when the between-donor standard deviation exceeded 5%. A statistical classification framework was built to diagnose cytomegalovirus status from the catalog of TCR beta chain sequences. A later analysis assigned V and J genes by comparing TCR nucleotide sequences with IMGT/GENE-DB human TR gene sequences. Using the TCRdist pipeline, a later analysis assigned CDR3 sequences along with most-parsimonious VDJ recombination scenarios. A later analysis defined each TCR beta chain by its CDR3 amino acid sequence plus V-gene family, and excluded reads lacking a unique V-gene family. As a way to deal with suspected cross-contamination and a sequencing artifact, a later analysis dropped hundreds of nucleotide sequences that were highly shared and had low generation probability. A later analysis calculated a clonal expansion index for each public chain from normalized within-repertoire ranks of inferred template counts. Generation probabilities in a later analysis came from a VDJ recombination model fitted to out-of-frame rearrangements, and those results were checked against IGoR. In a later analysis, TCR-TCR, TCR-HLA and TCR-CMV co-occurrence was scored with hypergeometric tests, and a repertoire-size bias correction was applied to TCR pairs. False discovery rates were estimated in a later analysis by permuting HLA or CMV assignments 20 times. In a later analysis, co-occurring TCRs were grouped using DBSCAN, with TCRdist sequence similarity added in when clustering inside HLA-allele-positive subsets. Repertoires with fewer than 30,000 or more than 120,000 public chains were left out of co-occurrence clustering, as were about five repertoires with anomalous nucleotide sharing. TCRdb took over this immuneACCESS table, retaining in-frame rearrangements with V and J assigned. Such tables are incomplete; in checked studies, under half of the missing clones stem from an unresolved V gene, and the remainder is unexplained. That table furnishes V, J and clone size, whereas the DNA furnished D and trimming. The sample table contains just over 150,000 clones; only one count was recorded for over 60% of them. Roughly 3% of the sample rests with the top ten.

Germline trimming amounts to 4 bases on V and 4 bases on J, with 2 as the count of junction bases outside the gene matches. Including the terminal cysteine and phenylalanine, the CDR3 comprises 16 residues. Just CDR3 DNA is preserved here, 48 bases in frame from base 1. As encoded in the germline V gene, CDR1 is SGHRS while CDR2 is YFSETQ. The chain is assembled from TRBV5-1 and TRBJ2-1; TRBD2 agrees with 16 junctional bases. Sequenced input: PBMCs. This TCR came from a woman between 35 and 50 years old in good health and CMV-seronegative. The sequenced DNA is TGCGCCAGCAGCGGGACTAGCGGGGGGGCTTACAATGAGCAGTTCTTC. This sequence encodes CASSGTSGGAYNEQFF.